A single sample is the source of the 27 T cell receptor beta chains below, sequenced in a study of blood T cell repertoires in COVID-19. Libraries were prepared by immunoSEQ multiplex PCR; TCRdb keeps only in-frame clonotypes and omits some of them. The sample holds roughly 320,000 clones, under 90% seen once. Sequencing was performed on PBMCs or T cells enriched from blood (not recorded which). The receptors were sampled from a man aged 25-45 years who had recovered from COVID-19.

The V call is TRBV7-9, the J call TRBJ2-3, with D possibly TRBD2 on 6 matching bases. Germline V CDR1 and CDR2: SEHNR, FQNEAQ (reference sequence). The CDR3 runs to 16 residues. V was shortened by 5 bases and J by 3 bases, with 18 bases between the two germline ends. CDR3 nucleotides: TGTGCCAGCAGCATCCGGGACCGCCGGGGGACAGATACGCAGTATTTT. Its translation is CASSIRDRRGTDTQYF.

J is TRBJ2-6 and V is TRBV20-1; 7 positions agree with TRBD2. V lost 3 bases and J lost 2; bases outside the gene matches: 19. CDR3 length equals 20 residues. Germline V gene sequence: CDR1 DFQATT, CDR2 SNEGSKA (reference sequence). The CDR3 nucleotides are TGCAGTGCTAGTCTGCCGGGGGGACGGGGAAGCTGGGCTGGGGCCAACGTCCTGACTTTC. As protein: CSASLPGGRGSWAGANVLTF.

The genes are TRBV5-4 and TRBJ2-2; 15 nucleotides agree with TRBD2. This CDR3 region has 20 residues. V gave up 4 bases and J gave up 4 bases; unmatched junction bases: 14. The V gene's germline CDR1 is SGHNT and CDR2 YYREEE (reference sequence). The CDR3 bases are TGTGCCAGCAGCCCGGGACTAGCGGGAGGCCCAGCCACGAGCACCGGGGAGCTGTTTTTT. Protein sequence: CASSPGLAGGPATSTGELFF.

The chain uses TRBV10-3 and TRBJ2-2; 9 bases are shared with TRBD1. There are 16 residues in the CDR3. Germline V gene lookup returns CDR1 ENHRY and CDR2 SYGVKD. The J segment lost 2 bases and the V segment lost 3 bases, leaving 4 bases of the junction unmatched. CDR3 nucleotides: TGTGCCATCAGTGATTCGGGACAGGGTAACACCGGGGAGCTGTTTTTT. This codes for CAISDSGQGNTGELFF.

This chain connects TRBV28 to TRBJ2-4, with 9 nucleotides matching TRBD2. Germline CDR1 is MDHEN and CDR2 is SYDVKM. V dropped 5 bases and J dropped 0; count of bases not matched to a gene: 11. The CDR3 length is 18 residues. This chain's CDR3 is CASSPSGLAQIAKNIQYF. The CDR3 coding sequence is TGTGCCAGCAGTCCATCGGGACTAGCTCAGATAGCCAAAAACATTCAGTACTTC.

The chain carries TRBV19 and TRBJ1-2, with unresolved D. Germline values: CDR1 LNHDA, CDR2 SQIVND (reference sequence). The CDR3 consists of 14 residues. The V end was cut by 7 bases, the J end by 4 bases, with 16 bases between. CDR3 protein: CASTTHAEPYGYTF. CDR3 nucleotides: TGTGCCAGTACAACCCACGCAGAACCCTATGGCTACACCTTC.

This chain joins TRBV27 and TRBJ2-1; D is possibly TRBD2 (5 bases). The CDR3 contains 15 residues. Trimming removed 6 bases from V and 5 bases from J, with 17 bases in between. The germline CDR1 and CDR2 sequences are MNHEY and SMNVEV (reference sequence). The CDR3 loop reads CASRARPGIHNEQFF. For the CDR3, the DNA is TGTGCCAGCAGAGCGCGCCCGGGAATCCACAATGAGCAGTTCTTC.

The gene calls are TRBV19 and TRBJ1-5; TRBD1 aligns across 8 bases. The germline V gene has CDR1 LNHDA and CDR2 SQIVND (reference sequence). The V segment lost 5 bases and the J segment 3 bases; nucleotides outside the gene matches: 9. CDR3 length equals 16 residues. The CDR3 coding sequence is TGTGCCAGTAGTCAACCGACAGGGGTCAACAATCAGCCCCAGCATTTT. This sequence encodes CASSQPTGVNNQPQHF.

This clone was seen more than once but under ten times. The rearrangement uses TRBV5-1 and TRBJ2-5, with TRBD2 matching over 11 bases. V shed 0 bases, J shed 5 bases, and the junction held 9 bases outside the gene matches. Germline CDR1 and CDR2: SGHRS and YFSETQ. The CDR3 is made up of 17 amino acids. CDR3 coding DNA: TGCGCCAGCAGCTTGGGGGGACTAGCGGCCGGGAAGGAGACCCAGTACTTC. Amino acids: CASSLGGLAAGKETQYF. The full variable domain, in which reference TRBV5-1 and TRBJ2-5 provide the parts outside the CDR3, is KAGVTQTPRYLIKTRGQQVTLSCSPISGHRSVSWYQQTPGQGLQFLFEYFSETQRNKGNFPGRFSGRQFSNSRSEMNVSTLELGDSALYLCASSLGGLAAGKETQYFGPGTRLLVL.

The J gene is TRBJ1-2, the V gene TRBV6-5; D is possibly TRBD1 (5 bases). Trimming removed 0 bases from V and 6 bases from J, with 5 bases in between. The CDR3 runs to 12 residues. Germline assignment: CDR1 MNHEY and CDR2 SVGAGI. In DNA, the CDR3 is TGTGCCAGCAGTTACTCACAGGATGGCTACACCTTC. This translates into CASSYSQDGYTF.

The V call is TRBV4-2, the J call TRBJ1-2; 8 positions agree with TRBD1. The germline gives CDR1 LGHNA, CDR2 YNFKEQ. This CDR3 comprises 15 residues. Losses at the gene ends were 0 bases for V and 8 bases for J; bases not matched to a gene: 8. The CDR3 nucleotides are TGTGCCAGCAGCCAAGAGGGACAGGCCCTATGGGGCTACACCTTC. Translation gives CASSQEGQALWGYTF.

Points on this clone: A much larger clonotype is one base distant, so this may be a read error. The sample has other DNA sequences that encode this CDR3 too. The V call is TRBV6-5, the J call TRBJ1-6, with 8 bases identical to TRBD1. This CDR3 has 14 amino acids. Germline CDR1 and CDR2: MNHEY and SVGAGI. In DNA form, the CDR3 reads TGTGCCAGTCTTTTTTTGACAGGGGCATCACCTCTCCACTTT. Protein product: CASLFLTGASPLHF.

This chain joins TRBV6-4 and TRBJ1-2; 8 nucleotides line up with TRBD1. Trimming cost V 4 bases and J 3 bases; bases outside gene matches: 7. The CDR3 loop spans 15 amino acids. The V gene's germline CDR1 is MRHNA and CDR2 SNTAGT. The CDR3 reads CASSADPGQDYGYTF. In DNA form, the CDR3 reads TGTGCCAGCAGTGCCGACCCGGGACAGGACTATGGCTACACCTTC.

This chain links TRBV15 with TRBJ2-4; D may be TRBD2 (6 bases). V dropped 5 bases and J dropped 1 base, with 18 bases sitting between them. CDR3 length equals 17 residues. Germline V gene data show CDR1 as LNHNV and CDR2 as YYDKDF (reference sequence). The CDR3 DNA sequence: TGTGCCACCAGCGGGGCGGGGAACGGTATGGCCAAAAACATTCAGTACTTC. Translation gives CATSGAGNGMAKNIQYF.

V gene TRBV28 combines with J gene TRBJ2-7; 9 bases map to TRBD1. In germline, CDR1 is MDHEN, CDR2 SYDVKM. This CDR3 has 14 amino acids. The ends lost 6 bases at V and 4 bases at J; junction bases unmatched: 7. As DNA, the CDR3 is TGTGCCAGCAGCCCCGGGACAGGGATATACGAGCAGTACTTC. It codes for CASSPGTGIYEQYF.

This clone was picked up one time. This chain joins TRBV6-5 and TRBJ2-5; 8 nucleotides line up with TRBD2. V was clipped by 6 bases and J by 5 bases; unmatched bases: 14. The CDR3 has 16 residues. The germline V gene has CDR1 MNHEY and CDR2 SVGAGI. The CDR3 DNA is TGTGCCAGCAGCTACGCCGCCAGTAGCGGGATCGAGACCCAGTACTTC. This sequence encodes CASSYAASSGIETQYF.

The V call is TRBV6-1, the J call TRBJ2-7; a weak D match, TRBD2 (6 bases). V was cut by 2 bases and J by 3 bases, with 17 bases left in between. This CDR3 is 16 amino acids long. Per germline, CDR1 MNHNS and CDR2 SASEGT. CDR3 protein: CASSEFGGRDVYEQYF. The CDR3 nucleotides read TGTGCCAGCAGTGAATTCGGGGGACGTGACGTCTACGAGCAGTACTTC.

This rearrangement joins TRBV29-1 to TRBJ2-4, with 8 bases matching TRBD1. There are 12 residues in the CDR3. The germline V gene encodes CDR1 SQVTM and CDR2 ANQGSEA. J was trimmed by 7 bases and V by 6 bases; bases with no gene match: 5. The CDR3 loop reads CSVADRGNIQYF. CDR3 bases: TGCAGCGTGGCCGACAGGGGCAACATTCAGTACTTC.

V gene TRBV10-1 combines with J gene TRBJ2-1, with 12 nucleotides matching TRBD1. The junction had 9 bases not matched to a gene; V was cut back by 10 bases and J by 5 bases. CDR1 WNHNN and CDR2 SYGVQD come from the germline V gene (reference sequence). The CDR3 runs 15 residues. CDR3 sequence reads: CATGQGAKKDNEQFF. DNA of the CDR3: TGCGCCACGGGACAGGGGGCCAAGAAAGACAATGAGCAGTTCTTC.

The chain is built from TRBV24-1 and TRBJ1-1; perhaps TRBD1 as D (6 bases). The V gene's germline CDR1 is KGHDR and CDR2 SFDVKD. This CDR3 comprises 13 residues. Trimming removed 7 bases from V and 3 bases from J, with 11 bases in between. CDR3 loop: CATRQGDYTEAFF. CDR3 sequence (DNA): TGTGCCACCAGACAGGGTGATTACACTGAAGCTTTCTTT.

The chain combines TRBV6-1 with TRBJ2-4, with D possibly TRBD2 on 6 matching bases. The V and J ends lost 4 bases and 1 base respectively, with 14 bases between them. Germline lookup yields CDR1 MNHNS and CDR2 SASEGT. This CDR3 contains 16 residues. CDR3 protein: CASSVAGGAAKNIQYF. The CDR3 nucleotides are TGTGCCAGCAGTGTGGCCGGAGGGGCTGCCAAAAACATTCAGTACTTC.

The rearrangement joins TRBV12-3 or TRBV12-4 to TRBJ1-2, with a tentative D call TRBD1 (6 bases). The CDR3 has 13 amino acids. V lost 7 bases and J lost 4, with 13 bases in between. CDR3: CASTVRGGYGYTF. For the CDR3, the DNA is TGTGCCAGCACGGTTAGGGGGGGCTATGGCTACACCTTC.

This chain joins TRBV12-3 or TRBV12-4 and TRBJ1-2, with D perhaps matching TRBD1 (5 bases). The CDR3 totals 12 residues. V was pared by 4 bases and J by 12 bases, with 15 bases between. The DNA of the CDR3 is TGTGCCAGCAGTTCGGGACTGATGGCTAACACCTTC. Residues: CASSSGLMANTF.

This chain links TRBV20-1 with TRBJ1-2, with TRBD1 identical over 8 bases. In germline, CDR1 is DFQATT, CDR2 SNEGSKA (reference sequence). CDR3 length: 14 residues. V dropped 3 bases and J dropped 8; count of bases not matched to a gene: 11. The CDR3 nucleotides are TGCAGTGCTAGTGGCACCACGGCAGGGGGCGGCTACACCTTC. Translation: CSASGTTAGGGYTF.

The V gene is TRBV30, the J gene TRBJ1-1; D is ambiguous. The CDR3 length is 14 residues. V lost 0 bases and J 5 bases, leaving 13 bases between the germline ends. CDR1 and CDR2 (germline): GTSNPN, SVGIG (reference sequence). The CDR3 nucleotides read TGTGCCTGGAGTGTGGTGGCCGCGGAGACTGAAGCTTTCTTT. It specifies CAWSVVAAETEAFF.

A single count supports this clone. The chain combines TRBV18 with TRBJ1-2, with D unclear. This CDR3 contains 13 residues. CDR1 KGHSH and CDR2 LQKENI come from the germline V gene. Trimming removed 4 bases at V and 8 bases at J, with 14 bases between. The CDR3 nucleotides are TGTGCCAGCTCACAGACGGAGGGTATGGGCTACACCTTC. Protein sequence: CASSQTEGMGYTF.

The V gene is TRBV6-5, the J gene TRBJ1-5, with D hard to call. The CDR3 contains 15 residues. Trimming removed 0 bases from V and 7 bases from J, with 13 bases in between. CDR1 is MNHEY and CDR2 is SVGAGI in the germline V gene. The CDR3 loop reads CASSYSRQGSQPQHF. The CDR3 DNA sequence: TGTGCCAGCAGTTACTCGCGGCAAGGGAGCCAGCCCCAGCATTTT.